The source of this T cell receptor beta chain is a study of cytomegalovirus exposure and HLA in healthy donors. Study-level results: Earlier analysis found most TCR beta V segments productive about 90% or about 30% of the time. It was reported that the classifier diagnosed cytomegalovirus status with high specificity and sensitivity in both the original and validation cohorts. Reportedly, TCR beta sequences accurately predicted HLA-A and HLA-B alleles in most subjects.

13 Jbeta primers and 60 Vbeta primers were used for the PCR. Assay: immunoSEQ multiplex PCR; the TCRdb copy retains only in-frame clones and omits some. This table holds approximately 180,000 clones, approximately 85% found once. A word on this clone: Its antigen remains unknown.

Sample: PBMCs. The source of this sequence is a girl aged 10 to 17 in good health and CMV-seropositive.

Here the CDR3 DNA reads TGCGCCAGCAGACTCATAAGCCAAGAGACCCAGTACTTC. Its protein is CASRLISQETQYF. V usage is TRBV5-1 and J usage is TRBJ2-5, with D unresolved. V shed 5 bases and J shed 1 base, with 9 bases lying between them. Germline CDR1 reads SGHRS; CDR2 reads YFSETQ. This CDR3 contains 13 residues.